One TCR beta chain is described in this entry. No antigen is known for it. The CDR3 consists of 12 residues. CDR1 is SGHRS and CDR2 is YFSETQ in the germline V gene. J was trimmed by 8 bases and V by 9 bases; bases with no gene match: 8. This sample was included in a study of post-analysis software for immune sequencing data. Study results and limitations: Included in a set of roughly five TRBV segments more frequent in patients than controls were TRBV5-6, TRBV5-1 and TRBV20-1. Multiple sclerosis patients had significantly lower normalized Chao1 diversity than controls. F measure grouped same-batch samples tightly together.

Unique molecular identifiers were carried by the TCR beta cDNA libraries. TCRdb processed the PCR reads anew with MiXCR; each CDR3 protein has one entry. Among 750,000 to 950,000 distinct CDR3 sequences listed, around 53% were seen once. V and J are TRBV5-1 and TRBJ1-2, with 9 bases that match TRBD1. The sequenced material came from blood. This TCR came from a girl under 18 with multiple sclerosis. CDR3 sequence: CAILTGGDGYTF. Written as DNA, the CDR3 is TGCGCCATTCTTACAGGGGGCGACGGCTACACCTTC.